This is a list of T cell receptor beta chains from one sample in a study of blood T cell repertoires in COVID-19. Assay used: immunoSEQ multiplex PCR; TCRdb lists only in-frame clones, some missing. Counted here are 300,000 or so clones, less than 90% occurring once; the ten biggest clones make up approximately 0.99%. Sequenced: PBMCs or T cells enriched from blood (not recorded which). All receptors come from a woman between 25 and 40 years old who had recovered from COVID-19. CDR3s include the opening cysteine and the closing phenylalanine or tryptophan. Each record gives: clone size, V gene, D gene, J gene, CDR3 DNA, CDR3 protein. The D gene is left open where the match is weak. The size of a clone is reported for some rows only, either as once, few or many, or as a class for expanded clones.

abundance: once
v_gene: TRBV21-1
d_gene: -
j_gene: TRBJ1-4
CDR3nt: TGTGCCAGCAGCGGGGACAGCGCAACTAATGAAAAACTGTTTTTT
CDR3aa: CASSGDSATNEKLFF

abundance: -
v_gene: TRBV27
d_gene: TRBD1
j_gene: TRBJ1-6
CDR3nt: TGTGCCAGCAGTTTATTTTCAGGGGGTTCGAGTTCACCCCTCCACTTT
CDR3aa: CASSLFSGGSSSPLHF

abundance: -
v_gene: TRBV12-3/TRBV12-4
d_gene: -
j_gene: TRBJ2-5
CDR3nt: TGTGCCAGCAGTTCTGGGAGAGTGGAGACCCAGTACTTC
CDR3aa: CASSSGRVETQYF

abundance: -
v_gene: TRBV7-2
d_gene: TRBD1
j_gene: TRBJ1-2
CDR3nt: TGTGCCAGCAGCGGAGACAGGGCTAACTATGGCTACACCTTC
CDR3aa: CASSGDRANYGYTF

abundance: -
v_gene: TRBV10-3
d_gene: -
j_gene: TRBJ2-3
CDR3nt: TGTGCCATCAGTGAGTCCTTTTCTACGAGCGTCCGCGAGGGAGATACGCAGTATTTT
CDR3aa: CAISESFSTSVREGDTQYF

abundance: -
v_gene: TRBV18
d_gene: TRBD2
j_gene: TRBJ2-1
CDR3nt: TGTGCCAGCTCACCGCTAATAGCGGGGGGCTCCTACAATGAGCAGTTCTTC
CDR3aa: CASSPLIAGGSYNEQFF

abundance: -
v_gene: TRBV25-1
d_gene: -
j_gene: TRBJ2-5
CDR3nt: TGTGCCAGCAGTGAGACAGGACAGCAAGAGACCCAGTACTTC
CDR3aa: CASSETGQQETQYF

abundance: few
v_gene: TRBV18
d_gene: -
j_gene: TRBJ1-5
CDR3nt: TGTGCCAGCTCAGCCCGGGACACAGACAATCAGCCCCAGCATTTT
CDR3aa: CASSARDTDNQPQHF

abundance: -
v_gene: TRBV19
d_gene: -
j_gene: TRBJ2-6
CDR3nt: TGTGCCAGTAGTATACGAGGCGGTGGGGCCAACGTCCTGACTTTC
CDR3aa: CASSIRGGGANVLTF

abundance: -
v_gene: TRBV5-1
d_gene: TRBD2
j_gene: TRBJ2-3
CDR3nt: TGCGCCAGCAGCCTGAGACTAGCGGGGGAGGGGGATACGCAGTATTTT
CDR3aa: CASSLRLAGEGDTQYF

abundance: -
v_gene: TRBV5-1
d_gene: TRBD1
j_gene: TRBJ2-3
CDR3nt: TGCGCCAGCAGCTTGGGTGGGACAGGGGGCTTAGATACGCAGTATTTT
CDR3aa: CASSLGGTGGLDTQYF

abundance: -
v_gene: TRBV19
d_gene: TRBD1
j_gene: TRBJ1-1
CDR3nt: TGTGCCAGTAGTCCGGGGACAGGAGATTTCTTT
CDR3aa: CASSPGTGDFF

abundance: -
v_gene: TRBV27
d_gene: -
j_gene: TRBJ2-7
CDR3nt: TGTGCCAGCAGTACCAGGGGCGGCACGATCTCCTACGAGCAGTACTTC
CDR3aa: CASSTRGGTISYEQYF

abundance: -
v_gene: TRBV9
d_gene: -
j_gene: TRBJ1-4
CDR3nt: TGTGCCAGCAGCCTCTCGGGGAGGAATAATGAAAAACTGTTTTTT
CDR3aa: CASSLSGRNNEKLFF

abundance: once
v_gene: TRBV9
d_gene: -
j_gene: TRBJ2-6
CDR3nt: TGTGCCAGCAGCGTAGAGCTCGCCCCTAATAGGGGCCCTGGGGCCAACGTCCTGACTTTC
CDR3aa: CASSVELAPNRGPGANVLTF

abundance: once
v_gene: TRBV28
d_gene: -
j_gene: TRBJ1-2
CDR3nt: TGTGCCAGCAGTTCCTCGGGTCCCTATGGCTACACCTTC
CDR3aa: CASSSSGPYGYTF

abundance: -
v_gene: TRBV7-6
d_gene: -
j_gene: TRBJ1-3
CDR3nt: TGTGCCAGCAGCTTAGCCGGGACAACTAGAGGCCCCGGAAACACCATATATTTT
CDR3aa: CASSLAGTTRGPGNTIYF

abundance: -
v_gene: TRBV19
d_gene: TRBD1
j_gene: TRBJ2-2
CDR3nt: TGTGCCAGTACCTCCGGGACAGGGGGCTCCGGGGAGCTGTTTTTT
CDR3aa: CASTSGTGGSGELFF

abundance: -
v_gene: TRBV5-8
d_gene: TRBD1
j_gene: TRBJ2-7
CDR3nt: TGTGCCAGCAGCTTGGGACAGGGAAGTCTCTACGAGCAGTACTTC
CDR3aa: CASSLGQGSLYEQYF

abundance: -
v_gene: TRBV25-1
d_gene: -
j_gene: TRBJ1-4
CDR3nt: TGTGCCAGCGGCCCGACAGCTACTAATGAAAAACTGTTTTTT
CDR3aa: CASGPTATNEKLFF

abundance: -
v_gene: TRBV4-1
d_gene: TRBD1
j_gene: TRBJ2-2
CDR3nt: TGCGCCAGCAGCCACACAGGGGCGAACACCGGGGAGCTGTTTTTT
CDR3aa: CASSHTGANTGELFF

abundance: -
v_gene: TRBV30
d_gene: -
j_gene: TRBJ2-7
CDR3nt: TGTGCCTCCGGGCCGGGCCTAGGGGACGAGCAGTACTTC
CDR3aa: CASGPGLGDEQYF

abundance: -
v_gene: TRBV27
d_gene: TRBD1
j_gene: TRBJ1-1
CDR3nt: TGTGCCAGCAGCCCCAGGACAGGGGTGAAATCTGAAGCTTTCTTT
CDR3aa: CASSPRTGVKSEAFF

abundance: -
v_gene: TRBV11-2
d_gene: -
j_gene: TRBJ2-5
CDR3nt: TGTGCCAGCAGCTGGGGCCGCTCCCAAGAGACCCAGTACTTC
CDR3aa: CASSWGRSQETQYF

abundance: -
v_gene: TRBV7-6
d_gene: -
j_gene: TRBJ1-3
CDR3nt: TGTGCCAGCAGTTCACAAGTCCGGGGAATTGGAAACACCATATATTTT
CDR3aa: CASSSQVRGIGNTIYF

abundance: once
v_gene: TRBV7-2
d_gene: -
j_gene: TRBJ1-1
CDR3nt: TGTGCCAGCAGCGACGCGGGGTTACTACGGCACACTGAAGCTTTCTTT
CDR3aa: CASSDAGLLRHTEAFF

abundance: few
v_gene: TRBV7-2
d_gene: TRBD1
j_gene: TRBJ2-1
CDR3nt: TGTGCCAGCAGTGACGGGACAGGGGGATGGTATGAGCAGTTCTTC
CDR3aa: CASSDGTGGWYEQFF

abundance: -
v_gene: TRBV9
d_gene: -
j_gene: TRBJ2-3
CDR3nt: TGTGCCAGCAGCGTAGTGGGCCAGAGCACAGATACGCAGTATTTT
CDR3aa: CASSVVGQSTDTQYF

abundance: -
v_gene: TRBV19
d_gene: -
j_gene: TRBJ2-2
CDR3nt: TGTGCCACCCTTTCGGACTCCCGGGGCACCGGGGAGCTGTTTTTT
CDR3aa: CATLSDSRGTGELFF

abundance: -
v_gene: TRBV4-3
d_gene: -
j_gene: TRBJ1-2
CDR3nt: TGCGCCAGCAGCCAAGCTTCACAGGGTAACTATGGCTACACCTTC
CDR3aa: CASSQASQGNYGYTF

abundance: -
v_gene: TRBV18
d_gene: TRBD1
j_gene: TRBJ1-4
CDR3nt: TGTGCCAGCTCACCCCGGGGGACAGGGGGTAGAGCTAATGAAAAACTGTTTTTT
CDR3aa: CASSPRGTGGRANEKLFF

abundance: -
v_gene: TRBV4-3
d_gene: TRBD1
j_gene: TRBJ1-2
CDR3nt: TGCGCCAGCAGCCCCGGTGGGGACAGGGCCTATGGCTACACCTTC
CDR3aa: CASSPGGDRAYGYTF

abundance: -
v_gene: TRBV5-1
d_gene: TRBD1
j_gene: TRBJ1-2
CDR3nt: TGCGCCAGCAGCTGGGACAGGGGTAACTATGGCTACACCTTC
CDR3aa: CASSWDRGNYGYTF

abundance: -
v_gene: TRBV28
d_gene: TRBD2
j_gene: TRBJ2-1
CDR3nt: TGTGCCAGCAGTCTACCGGGACTAGCGGGGGGTAACAATGAGCAGTTCTTC
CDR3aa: CASSLPGLAGGNNEQFF

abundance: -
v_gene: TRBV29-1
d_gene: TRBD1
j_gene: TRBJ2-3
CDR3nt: TGCAGCGTACGACAGGGCGATGAAACAGATACGCAGTATTTT
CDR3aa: CSVRQGDETDTQYF

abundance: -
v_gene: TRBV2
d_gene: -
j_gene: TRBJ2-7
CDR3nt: TGTGCCAGCAGTGAACGACAGGACCTCTCGGACGAGCAGTACTTC
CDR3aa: CASSERQDLSDEQYF

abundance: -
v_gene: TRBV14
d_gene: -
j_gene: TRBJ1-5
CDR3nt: TGTGCCAGCAGCCGTAAAACACATAGCAATCAGCCCCAGCATTTT
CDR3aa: CASSRKTHSNQPQHF

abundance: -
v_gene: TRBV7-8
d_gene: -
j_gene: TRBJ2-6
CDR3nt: TGTGCCAGCAGCTTAATGCGTGTAGGGGGAAGCTCTGGGGCCAACGTCCTGACTTTC
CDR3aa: CASSLMRVGGSSGANVLTF

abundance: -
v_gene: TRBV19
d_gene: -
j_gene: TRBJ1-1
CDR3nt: TGTGCCAGTAGTGCCGTGCTCAGGTTGAACACTGAAGCTTTCTTT
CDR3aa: CASSAVLRLNTEAFF

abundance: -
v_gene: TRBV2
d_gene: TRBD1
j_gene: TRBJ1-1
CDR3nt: TGTGCCAGCAGGGGGACAGTGGCGGGCACTGAAGCTTTCTTT
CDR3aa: CASRGTVAGTEAFF

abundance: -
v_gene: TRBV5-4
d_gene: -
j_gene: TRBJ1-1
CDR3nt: TGTGCCAGCAGCCCCGCGACTTTCGGGAACACTGAAGCTTTCTTT
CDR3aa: CASSPATFGNTEAFF